The 17 T cell receptor beta chains below come from one sample, sequenced in a study of blood T cell repertoires in COVID-19. Method: immunoSEQ multiplex PCR; TCRdb's copy keeps in-frame clones and lacks some. Altogether about 150,000 clones are present, about 83% being singletons, with the ten largest covering under 7%. Sequenced input: PBMCs or T cells enriched from blood (not recorded which). These receptor sequences come from a woman between 45 and 65 years old who had been exposed to COVID-19.

The gene calls are TRBV12-5 and TRBJ2-1, with 9 nucleotides matching TRBD1. Germline-derived CDR1 and CDR2 are LGHNT and FRNRAP. Trimming took 7 bases from V and 4 from J; bases not matched to a gene: 5. The CDR3 extends over 14 amino acids. The CDR3 sequence: CASVPGQGYNEQFF. The CDR3 nucleotides read TGTGCTAGTGTACCGGGACAGGGATACAATGAGCAGTTCTTC. The full variable domain, rest sourced from reference TRBV12-5 and TRBJ2-1, is DARVTQTPRHKVTEMGQEVTMRCQPILGHNTVFWYRQTMMQGLELLAYFRNRAPLDDSGMPKDRFSAEMPDATLATLKIQPSEPRDSAVYFCASVPGQGYNEQFFGPGTRLTVL.

The genes are TRBV5-1 and TRBJ2-1; perhaps TRBD1 as D (6 bases). The CDR3 totals 12 residues. The germline V gene has CDR1 SGHRS and CDR2 YFSETQ. Trimming left V 2 bases short and J 8 bases short, with 8 bases between. CDR3 loop: CASSFEGDEQFF. DNA for the CDR3: TGCGCCAGCAGCTTTGAGGGGGATGAGCAGTTCTTC. The variable domain in full, completed from reference TRBV5-1 and TRBJ2-1, reads KAGVTQTPRYLIKTRGQQVTLSCSPISGHRSVSWYQQTPGQGLQFLFEYFSETQRNKGNFPGRFSGRQFSNSRSEMNVSTLELGDSALYLCASSFEGDEQFFGPGTRLTVL.

The genes are TRBV4-1 and TRBJ2-2, with D perhaps TRBD1 (5 bases). CDR3 length equals 16 residues. Between the trimmed V and J ends, which lost 5 bases and 8 bases, there was a span of 21 bases. The germline V gene has CDR1 MGHRA and CDR2 YSYEKL. Here the CDR3 reads CASSYTAGMRGGELFF. The CDR3 DNA reads as TGCGCCAGCAGCTATACGGCAGGGATGCGCGGTGGGGAGCTGTTTTTT.

V and J are TRBV7-2 and TRBJ1-4, with 10 bases lining up with TRBD1. After removal of 4 bases from V and 3 bases from J, the junction contained 2 bases not matched to a gene. Germline-derived CDR1 and CDR2 are SGHTA and FQGNSA. This CDR3 comprises 15 residues. CDR3 nucleotides: TGTGCCAGCAGCTCGGACAGGGGGGCTAATGAAAAACTGTTTTTT. Translation: CASSSDRGANEKLFF.

V gene TRBV10-3 combines with J gene TRBJ2-7; no reliable D call. Trimming stripped 0 bases from V and 4 bases from J, with 13 bases between. Germline loops: CDR1 ENHRY, CDR2 SYGVKD. The CDR3 contains 15 residues. CDR3 DNA sequence: TGTGCCATCAGTGAGTCGTTGGGCAGTAAATACGAGCAGTACTTC. It codes for CAISESLGSKYEQYF.

A note on this clone: Because the CDR3's place on the DNA is in doubt, the DNA is left out and the CDR3 is given as listed by TCRdb. The CDR3 loop reads CASSVGTGTPTF. The chain employs TRBV9 and TRBJ1-2; the table's D call of TRBD1 was not tested on the DNA. Counting both end residues, the CDR3 totals 12 amino acids. Germline loops: CDR1 SGDLS, CDR2 YYNGEE.

V and J are TRBV6-6 and TRBJ1-6; TRBD1 agrees at 7 bases. The germline V gene has CDR1 MNHNY and CDR2 SVGAGI (reference sequence). This CDR3 has 14 amino acids. V lost 5 bases, J lost 6 bases, and 4 bases stayed unmatched. The CDR3: CASSRDRPNSPLHF. The CDR3 bases are TGTGCCAGCAGTAGGGACAGACCTAATTCACCCCTCCACTTT.

The chain is built from TRBV7-2 and TRBJ2-5, with 10 bases matching TRBD2. V dropped 7 bases and J dropped 5; count of bases not matched to a gene: 16. The CDR3 contains 17 residues. Germline lookup yields CDR1 SGHTA and CDR2 FQGNSA. CDR3 region: CASKSGLASRKEETQYF. The DNA of the CDR3 is TGTGCCAGCAAATCGGGACTAGCGAGCCGTAAAGAGGAGACCCAGTACTTC.

The chain links TRBV29-1 to TRBJ1-1; D possibly corresponds to TRBD1 (6 bases). The germline V gene encodes CDR1 SQVTM and CDR2 ANQGSEA. The CDR3 runs 17 residues. Trimming stripped 6 bases from V and 0 bases from J, with 23 bases between. The CDR3 nucleotides read TGCAGCGTCAAAGGCATCCCCGGGACACGTCTGAACACTGAAGCTTTCTTT. This sequence encodes CSVKGIPGTRLNTEAFF.

Only one count was recorded for this clone. The chain employs TRBV9 and TRBJ2-1, with a possible D match to TRBD2 (6 bases). The CDR3 loop spans 13 amino acids. Germline values: CDR1 SGDLS, CDR2 YYNGEE. The V gene lost 2 bases and the J gene lost 12 bases, with 15 bases spanning the gap. CDR3 loop: CASSVQVSGGQFF. CDR3 bases: TGTGCCAGCAGCGTGCAGGTCTCCGGGGGGCAGTTCTTC.

The chain joins TRBV12-5 to TRBJ1-1, with 8 bases matching TRBD1. Germline V gene lookup returns CDR1 LGHNT and CDR2 FRNRAP. CDR3 size: 15 residues. With V trimmed by 3 bases and J by 6 bases, 9 bases remained unmatched. CDR3 residues: CASGFQGAQGAEAFF. The CDR3 bases are TGTGCTAGTGGTTTTCAGGGGGCGCAGGGTGCTGAAGCTTTCTTT.

This chain links TRBV5-1 with TRBJ1-3; no reliable D call. V was shortened by 0 bases and J by 2 bases, with 9 bases between the two germline ends. CDR1 and CDR2 from the germline V gene are SGHRS and YFSETQ. CDR3 size: 15 residues. CDR3 sequence: CASSLAAAAGNTIYF. The CDR3 DNA reads TGCGCCAGCAGCTTGGCGGCAGCGGCTGGAAACACCATATATTTT.

The chain recombines TRBV11-3 with TRBJ2-3; 8 bases fit TRBD2. Germline values: CDR1 SGHNT, CDR2 YENEEA. Losses at the gene ends were 1 base for V and 1 base for J; bases not matched to a gene: 7. CDR3 length: 17 residues. This CDR3 reads CASSLGLWRGGTDTQYF. CDR3 sequence (DNA): TGTGCCAGCAGCTTAGGTTTGTGGCGGGGGGGCACAGATACGCAGTATTTT.

CDR3 sequence (DNA): TGTGCCAGTACCAGGGGAGGGACTCAGCCCCAGCATTTT. Translating it yields CASTRGGTQPQHF. The chain joins TRBV19 to TRBJ1-5; tentatively, D is TRBD1 (6 bases). In germline, CDR1 is LNHDA, CDR2 SQIVND (reference sequence). V was shortened by 7 bases and J by 6 bases, with 13 bases between the two germline ends. The CDR3 sequence is 13 residues long.

The DNA of the CDR3 is TGTGCCAGCTCACCACAGTCCCAGATCTATGGCTACACCTTC. It specifies CASSPQSQIYGYTF. V usage is TRBV18 and J usage is TRBJ1-2, with unresolved D. The CDR3 sequence is 14 residues long. V dropped 1 base and J dropped 4 bases, with 10 bases sitting between them. Germline CDR1 and CDR2: KGHSH and LQKENI. Full variable domain (outside the CDR3, taken from reference TRBV18 and TRBJ1-2): NAGVMQNPRHLVRRRGQEARLRCSPMKGHSHVYWYRQLPEEGLKFMVYLQKENIIDESGMPKERFSAEFPKEGPSILRIQQVVRGDSAAYFCASSPQSQIYGYTFGSGTRLTVV.

This clone was detected only a few times. The gene calls are TRBV7-6 and TRBJ1-1; unclear D gene. The CDR3 totals 13 residues. From germline, CDR1 is SGHVS and CDR2 FNYEAQ. Trimming removed 3 bases at V and 6 bases at J, with 11 bases between. The CDR3, as DNA: TGTGCCAGCAGCTTTTCGACACTGCCTGAAGCTTTCTTT. It translates to CASSFSTLPEAFF.

This clone was seen once. The V gene is TRBV5-1, the J gene TRBJ2-3, with D maybe TRBD2 (6 bases). CDR1 is SGHRS and CDR2 is YFSETQ in the germline V gene. Trimming shortened V by 1 base and J by 0 bases, and 12 bases separated the two germline ends. The CDR3 contains 16 residues. CDR3 nucleotides: TGCGCCAGCAGCTTGTATAGGGAGGTGAGCACAGATACGCAGTATTTT. It yields the protein CASSLYREVSTDTQYF.